The sequence of this T cell receptor beta chain was determined in a study of blood T cell repertoires in COVID-19. Study background: Sites across the United States, Italy and Spain contributed samples from acute and convalescent COVID-19. The cDNA or gDNA used as material had been derived from T cells, B-cell-depleted T cells, or PBMCs.

Measured with immunoSEQ multiplex PCR; TCRdb has only the in-frame clones, and not every one. The sample shows 130,000 or so clones, approximately 88% of them seen only once. CDR1 and CDR2 (germline): SEHNR, FQNEAQ (reference sequence). V was trimmed by 2 bases and J by 4 bases, leaving 5 bases between them. The CDR3 totals 12 residues. The source is a man aged 50 to 60 with acute or convalescent COVID-19. The sample comprised peripheral blood. The chain combines TRBV7-9 with TRBJ2-5, with D hard to call. This CDR3 is CASSLLGETQYF. As DNA, the CDR3 is TGTGCCAGCAGCTTACTCGGAGAGACCCAGTACTTC.